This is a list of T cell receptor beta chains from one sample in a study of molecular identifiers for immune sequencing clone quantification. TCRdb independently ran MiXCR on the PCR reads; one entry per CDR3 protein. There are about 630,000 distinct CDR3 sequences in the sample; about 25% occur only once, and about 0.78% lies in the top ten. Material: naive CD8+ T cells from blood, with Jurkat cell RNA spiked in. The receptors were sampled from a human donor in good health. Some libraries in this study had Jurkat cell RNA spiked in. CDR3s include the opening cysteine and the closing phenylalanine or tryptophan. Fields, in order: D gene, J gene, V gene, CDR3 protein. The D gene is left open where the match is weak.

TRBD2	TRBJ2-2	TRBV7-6	CAGSFGLAATHTGELFF
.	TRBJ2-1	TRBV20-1	CSAIQLEGGRSYNEQFF
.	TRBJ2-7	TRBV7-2	CASSLDTGWVVEQYF
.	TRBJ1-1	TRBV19	CASSIGGRGPEAIF
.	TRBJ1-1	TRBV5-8	CASSLGSTSASEAFF
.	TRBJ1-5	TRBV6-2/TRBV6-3	CASRVAGDYSNQPQHF
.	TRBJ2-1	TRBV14	CASSRVGLNEQFF
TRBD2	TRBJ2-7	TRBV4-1	CASSQVWSGSGYEQYF
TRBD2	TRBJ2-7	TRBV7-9	CASSPHDWGLDVYAQYF
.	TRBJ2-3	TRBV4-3	CASTDSLYTDTQYF
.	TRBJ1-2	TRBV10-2	CASSENSLSDGYTF
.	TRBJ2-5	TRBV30	CAWSLWSGSETQYF
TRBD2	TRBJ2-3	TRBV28	CASIRLAGVDTQYF
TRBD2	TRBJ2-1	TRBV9	CASSVEETSLYEQFF
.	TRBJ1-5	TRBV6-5	CASSKTIGQPQHF
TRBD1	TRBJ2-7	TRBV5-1	CASSLVRTGPIEQYF
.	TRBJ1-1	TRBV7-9	CASTKYATEAFF
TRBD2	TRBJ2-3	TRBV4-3	CASSQDRAGGLGQYF
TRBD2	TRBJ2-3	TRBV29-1	CTVSAGLGPDTQYF
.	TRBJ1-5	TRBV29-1	CSVEDREANQPQHF
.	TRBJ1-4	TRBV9	CASSAEGSLEKLLF
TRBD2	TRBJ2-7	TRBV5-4	CASSLGSPAGGPHEQYF
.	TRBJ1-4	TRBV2	CASSSPPGDMNEKLFF
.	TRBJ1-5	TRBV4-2	CASSQELSAGKQPQHF
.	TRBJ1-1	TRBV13	CASSPTRNTEAFF
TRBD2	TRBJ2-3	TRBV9	CASSGARAGGSADTQYF
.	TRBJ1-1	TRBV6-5	CASSYSWEGEAFF
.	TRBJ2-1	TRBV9	CASSGAGYNEQFF
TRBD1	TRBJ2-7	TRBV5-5	CASSLDWTGGGIEQYF
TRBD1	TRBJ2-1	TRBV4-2	CASSQLERQGRYNEQFF
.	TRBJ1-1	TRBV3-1	CASSQVLENTEAFF
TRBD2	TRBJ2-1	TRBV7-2	CASKPLSGSGGNEQFF
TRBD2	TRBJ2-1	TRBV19	CASRTSGYYNEQFF
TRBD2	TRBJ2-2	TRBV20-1	CSAPGLAGGSNTGELFF
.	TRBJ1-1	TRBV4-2	CASSQVGPTGEAFF
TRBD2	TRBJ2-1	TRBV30	CAWSAGGQGEQFF
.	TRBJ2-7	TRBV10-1	CASSAGNTYELYF
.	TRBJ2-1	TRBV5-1	CASSLAHRGLDEQFF
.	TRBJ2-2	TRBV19	CASSDTGSGTGELFF
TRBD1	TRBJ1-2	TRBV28	CASDDGQGANYGYTF
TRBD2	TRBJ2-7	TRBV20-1	CSATSGLAGGPRSPYEQYF
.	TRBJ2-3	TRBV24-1	CATSDSGLAWEDTQYF
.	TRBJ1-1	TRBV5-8	CASSFDWTEAFF
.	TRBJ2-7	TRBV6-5	CASSYAGEFYEQYF
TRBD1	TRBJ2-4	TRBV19	CASSIGDRGENIQYF